The rows below give T cell receptor beta chains drawn from one sample of a study of blood T cells in healthy people across ages. TCRdb recomputed calls from the 5' RACE reads with MiXCR, one row per CDR3 protein. The sample shows about 1 million distinct CDR3 sequences, 40% to 50% of them seen only once. What was sequenced was blood. Receptor source: a woman aged 55-75 years in good health. Each CDR3 is given with its conserved first and last residue. Only part of the rows carry a size: once, few, many, or a class if the clone is expanded.

clone_size: .; j_call: TRBJ1-1; v_call: TRBV11-2; cdr3_aa: CASSLGSRANTEAFF
clone_size: .; j_call: TRBJ1-5; v_call: TRBV27; cdr3_aa: CASSGAGSNQPQHF
clone_size: few; j_call: TRBJ2-3; v_call: TRBV9; cdr3_aa: CASSLREGGPDTQYF
clone_size: .; j_call: TRBJ2-5; v_call: TRBV9; cdr3_aa: CASSVETGEQETQYF
clone_size: .; j_call: TRBJ2-1; v_call: TRBV20-1; cdr3_aa: CSARADHRDYPNEQFF
clone_size: many; j_call: TRBJ2-7; v_call: TRBV7-2; cdr3_aa: CASSLTSYEQYF
clone_size: many; j_call: TRBJ2-7; v_call: TRBV18; cdr3_aa: CASSPPSHRGEQYF
clone_size: once; j_call: TRBJ2-1; v_call: TRBV9; cdr3_aa: CASSAWIERRKHNEQFF
clone_size: .; j_call: TRBJ2-5; v_call: TRBV20-1; cdr3_aa: CSARSGRGFMRQETQYF
clone_size: .; j_call: TRBJ2-7; v_call: TRBV4-2; cdr3_aa: CASSQVSSASYNEQYF
clone_size: few; j_call: TRBJ2-7; v_call: TRBV3-1; cdr3_aa: CASSQTGTLPYEQYF
clone_size: .; j_call: TRBJ1-1; v_call: TRBV20-1; cdr3_aa: CSARVPAEGTEVFF
clone_size: many; j_call: TRBJ2-5; v_call: TRBV6-1; cdr3_aa: CASILGETQYF
clone_size: few; j_call: TRBJ2-7; v_call: TRBV7-8; cdr3_aa: CASSPPRGDEQYF
clone_size: .; j_call: TRBJ2-1; v_call: TRBV7-9; cdr3_aa: CASSKLAALLFF
clone_size: .; j_call: TRBJ2-1; v_call: TRBV3-1; cdr3_aa: CASSQDRAGHNEQFF
clone_size: .; j_call: TRBJ2-5; v_call: TRBV7-8; cdr3_aa: CACSLAYGETQYF
clone_size: .; j_call: TRBJ2-3; v_call: TRBV10-3; cdr3_aa: CAISEEGLAGGSTDTQYF
clone_size: .; j_call: TRBJ2-1; v_call: TRBV5-1; cdr3_aa: CASSATVHEQFF
clone_size: few; j_call: TRBJ2-7; v_call: TRBV5-1; cdr3_aa: CASSLKGLPLEQYF
clone_size: .; j_call: TRBJ1-5; v_call: TRBV20-1; cdr3_aa: CSASSQLDQPQHF
clone_size: many; j_call: TRBJ2-4; v_call: TRBV28; cdr3_aa: CASSSLAKNIQYF
clone_size: .; j_call: TRBJ2-1; v_call: TRBV3-1; cdr3_aa: CASSPKYLGGRRYNEQFF
clone_size: .; j_call: TRBJ1-2; v_call: TRBV6-2/TRBV6-3; cdr3_aa: CASSYRDRGGRNGYTF
clone_size: .; j_call: TRBJ1-5; v_call: TRBV30; cdr3_aa: CAWQGSSRYQPQHF
clone_size: few; j_call: TRBJ2-5; v_call: TRBV5-1; cdr3_aa: CASSPGTSGIRETQYF
clone_size: .; j_call: TRBJ2-3; v_call: TRBV4-1; cdr3_aa: CASSQEYGSSTDTQYF
clone_size: .; j_call: TRBJ2-3; v_call: TRBV27; cdr3_aa: CASTLRGGSDTQYF
clone_size: .; j_call: TRBJ2-3; v_call: TRBV10-2; cdr3_aa: CASSQRGRTDTQYF
clone_size: .; j_call: TRBJ2-7; v_call: TRBV29-1; cdr3_aa: CSVRTQPYEQYF
clone_size: .; j_call: TRBJ2-4; v_call: TRBV6-2/TRBV6-3; cdr3_aa: CASSQGDSKNIQYF
clone_size: .; j_call: .; v_call: TRBV3-1; cdr3_aa: CASSHTSGEYEQYF
clone_size: .; j_call: TRBJ2-2; v_call: TRBV29-1; cdr3_aa: CSVEASDLNTGELFF
clone_size: .; j_call: TRBJ1-6; v_call: TRBV27; cdr3_aa: CASSFQYNNSPLHF
clone_size: few; j_call: TRBJ2-5; v_call: TRBV12-3/TRBV12-4; cdr3_aa: CASSVEGRETQYF
clone_size: .; j_call: TRBJ2-7; v_call: TRBV11-2; cdr3_aa: CASSSVGTEGAQYF
clone_size: few; j_call: TRBJ1-5; v_call: TRBV6-1; cdr3_aa: CASSELTGPNQPQHF
clone_size: .; j_call: TRBJ2-2; v_call: TRBV29-1; cdr3_aa: CSHRTGLAGELFF
clone_size: .; j_call: TRBJ1-2; v_call: TRBV4-2; cdr3_aa: CASSQGEQELYGYTF
clone_size: few; j_call: TRBJ2-1; v_call: TRBV3-1; cdr3_aa: CASSQDTSGSYEQFF
clone_size: .; j_call: .; v_call: TRBV7-6; cdr3_aa: CASSSEGLAGIDEQYF
clone_size: .; j_call: TRBJ1-2; v_call: TRBV29-1; cdr3_aa: CSVEDPGERDYSYTF
clone_size: .; j_call: TRBJ1-5; v_call: TRBV6-2/TRBV6-3; cdr3_aa: CASRDFTVPQNQPQHF
clone_size: few; j_call: TRBJ2-1; v_call: TRBV20-1; cdr3_aa: CSARAQFRDRGYNEQFF
clone_size: .; j_call: TRBJ2-7; v_call: TRBV9; cdr3_aa: CASSVSGTSGRQYF
clone_size: .; j_call: TRBJ2-1; v_call: TRBV20-1; cdr3_aa: CSAIPSAAGLRNNEQFF
clone_size: .; j_call: TRBJ2-5; v_call: TRBV9; cdr3_aa: CASSASPGTSGRYERYF
clone_size: .; j_call: .; v_call: TRBV5-1; cdr3_aa: CASSFMAGLAGEETQYF
clone_size: .; j_call: TRBJ1-1; v_call: TRBV4-2; cdr3_aa: CASSQDNQYAFF
clone_size: .; j_call: TRBJ2-7; v_call: TRBV20-1; cdr3_aa: CSAGFMTSAFMIEQYF
clone_size: .; j_call: TRBJ2-1; v_call: TRBV27; cdr3_aa: CASSPIGAGGYNEQFF
clone_size: .; j_call: TRBJ2-5; v_call: TRBV20-1; cdr3_aa: CSAPLAGAKETQYF
clone_size: .; j_call: TRBJ2-7; v_call: TRBV6-5; cdr3_aa: CASSYSTPPRGEQYF
clone_size: few; j_call: TRBJ2-7; v_call: TRBV7-9; cdr3_aa: CASSPKGVMGEQYF
clone_size: .; j_call: TRBJ2-5; v_call: TRBV7-2; cdr3_aa: CASSTPGRETQYF